This T cell receptor beta chain was found in a study of blood T cells in healthy people across ages. Combining a sample-barcoded 5' primer with a J-beta primer mix, a second PCR ran for roughly 6 to 12 cycles. The study obtained at least 2.5 million CDR3-containing paired-end reads from every sample. TCRdb reanalysed the 5' RACE reads using MiXCR and keeps one entry per CDR3 protein. The sample lists more than 1,400,000 distinct CDR3 sequences, approximately 38% occurring once. The length of the CDR3 is 15 residues. Germline CDR1 is MGHDK and CDR2 is SYGVNS. Trimming took 2 bases from V and 3 from J; bases not matched to a gene: 3.

Sequencing used blood. This TCR came from a woman aged 18-35 years in good health. This chain uses TRBV25-1 with TRBJ1-4; 7 bases line up with TRBD1. For the CDR3, the DNA is TGTGCCAGCAGTGAAGGGGGACAGTCTAATGAAAAACTGTTTTTT. Residues: CASSEGGQSNEKLFF.